The next 32 T cell receptor beta chains were all read from a single sample in a study of blood T cell repertoires in COVID-19. Clones were sequenced by immunoSEQ multiplex PCR, and TCRdb holds only the in-frame ones, with some missing. The data contain over 75,000 clones, 60% to 85% of them singletons. Sequences were obtained from peripheral blood. The receptors were sampled from a man aged 45 to 65 who had recovered from COVID-19.

J is TRBJ2-5 and V is TRBV4-2; TRBD1 is a possible D gene (7 bases). The germline V gene has CDR1 LGHNA and CDR2 YNFKEQ. Trimming stripped 0 bases from V and 3 bases from J, with 14 bases between. The CDR3 runs to 16 residues. In nucleotides, the CDR3 is TGTGCCAGCAGCCAAGATTTGGCCAGGGGGGAAGAGACCCAGTACTTC. Its translation: CASSQDLARGEETQYF.

The V gene is TRBV6-2 or TRBV6-3, the J gene TRBJ2-7; maybe TRBD1 (5 bases). The CDR3 contains 15 residues. Germline loops: CDR1 MNHEY, CDR2 SVGEGT. Trimming stripped 4 bases from V and 0 bases from J, with 13 bases between. The DNA of the CDR3 is TGTGCCAGCAGTTCCGACCCAGGGCACTCCTACGAGCAGTACTTC. Translation gives CASSSDPGHSYEQYF.

This clone appeared a single time. The rearrangement uses TRBV18 and TRBJ2-7; TRBD2 matches 7 bases. The V and J ends lost 6 bases and 4 bases, in that order; junction bases with no gene match: 6. The CDR3 totals 13 residues. From germline, CDR1 is KGHSH and CDR2 LQKENI. CDR3 protein: CASSAAGVYEQYF. The DNA for the CDR3 is TGTGCCAGCTCCGCGGCGGGGGTTTACGAGCAGTACTTC. Based on the CDR3 plus reference TRBV18 and TRBJ2-7, the full variable domain is NAGVMQNPRHLVRRRGQEARLRCSPMKGHSHVYWYRQLPEEGLKFMVYLQKENIIDESGMPKERFSAEFPKEGPSILRIQQVVRGDSAAYFCASSAAGVYEQYFGPGTRLTVT.

The V and J genes are TRBV28 and TRBJ1-5, with TRBD1 matching 7 bases. Germline V gene sequence: CDR1 MDHEN, CDR2 SYDVKM. The length of the CDR3 is 14 residues. The ends lost 2 bases at V and 11 bases at J; junction bases unmatched: 9. The CDR3 reads CASSLGTASEAQHF. In nucleotides, the CDR3 is TGTGCCAGCAGTTTAGGGACAGCTAGCGAGGCCCAGCATTTT.

The chain is built from TRBV10-3 and TRBJ2-6; 11 bases agree with TRBD1. This CDR3 contains 18 residues. The V gene's germline CDR1 is ENHRY and CDR2 SYGVKD. The V segment lost 3 bases and the J segment 4 bases; nucleotides outside the gene matches: 8. CDR3 amino acids: CAISDLDRGQGGANVLTF. The CDR3, as DNA: TGTGCCATCAGTGACCTGGACAGGGGGCAAGGCGGGGCCAACGTCCTGACTTTC.

V usage is TRBV21-1 and J usage is TRBJ2-1; the D call TRBD2 from the table was never checked on the DNA. TRBV21-1 is a known pseudogene. The CDR3 covers 15 residues. The CDR3 region is CASSKTSGSYNEQFF. The DNA for the CDR3 is TGTGCCAGCAGCAAAACAAGCGGGTCCTACAATGAGCAGTTCTTC.

This chain connects TRBV23-1 to TRBJ2-3, with a tentative D call TRBD1 (5 bases). TRBV23-1 qualifies as an ORF whose function is uncertain. Deletions cut 1 base from V and 0 bases from J, with 20 bases between. The CDR3 covers 19 residues. CDR3 in DNA: TGCGCCAGCAGTCAATTTCGAGCAGGGCCAATACTAAGCACAGATACGCAGTATTTT. This encodes CASSQFRAGPILSTDTQYF.

The chain couples TRBV11-3 to TRBJ1-6; 9 bases are a match to TRBD1. CDR3 length: 17 amino acids. After removal of 2 bases from V and 4 bases from J, the junction contained 6 bases not matched to a gene. Germline V gene lookup returns CDR1 SGHNT and CDR2 YENEEA. CDR3 sequence (DNA): TGTGCCAGCAGCTTACTAACAGGGGGCCTGTATAATTCACCCCTCCACTTT. This translates into CASSLLTGGLYNSPLHF.

The V and J genes are TRBV5-1 and TRBJ1-3, with 8 bases identical to TRBD1. V was pared by 4 bases and J by 0 bases, with 9 bases of the junction left unmatched. The CDR3 extends over 17 amino acids. Looked up from germline, CDR1 is SGHRS and CDR2 is YFSETQ. CDR3 nucleotide sequence: TGCGCCAGCAGCCCCGGGACAGGCCGGTTCTCTGGAAACACCATATATTTT. This encodes CASSPGTGRFSGNTIYF.

This rearrangement joins TRBV6-6 to TRBJ2-7; D unclear. Germline values: CDR1 MNHNY, CDR2 SVGAGI (reference sequence). Trimming took off 2 bases at V and 2 bases at J, with 10 bases between the two ends. The CDR3 has 14 residues. The CDR3 nucleotides are TGTGCCAGCAGTTACAGCGACGGAGCCTACGAGCAGTACTTC. It codes for CASSYSDGAYEQYF.

The chain joins TRBV5-1 to TRBJ2-1; D is possibly TRBD2 (5 bases). Per the germline V gene, CDR1 is SGHRS and CDR2 is YFSETQ. V was trimmed by 4 bases and J by 8 bases, leaving 19 bases between them. This CDR3 has 15 amino acids. The CDR3 spells CASSLLGAPLHEQFF. CDR3 coding DNA: TGCGCCAGCAGCCTACTAGGAGCTCCCTTACATGAGCAGTTCTTC.

The chain employs TRBV24-1 and TRBJ1-1; 8 nucleotides match TRBD1. Per the germline V gene, CDR1 is KGHDR and CDR2 is SFDVKD. This CDR3 comprises 14 residues. The V and J ends lost 10 bases and 0 bases, in that order; junction bases with no gene match: 6. This CDR3 is CATRQGNMNTEAFF. The DNA for the CDR3 is TGTGCCACACGACAGGGGAACATGAACACTGAAGCTTTCTTT.

Here the CDR3 reads CASRLSPSNTIYF. CDR3 in DNA: TGTGCCAGCAGGTTAAGCCCTTCCAACACCATATATTTT. The chain carries TRBV12-3 or TRBV12-4 and TRBJ1-3; D remains unclear. V gave up 6 bases and J gave up 7 bases, with 13 bases separating them. This CDR3 is built from 13 residues.

V is TRBV6-1 and J is TRBJ2-5; 9 nucleotides match TRBD2. CDR1 is MNHNS and CDR2 is SASEGT in the germline V gene. The CDR3 spans 13 residues. With 7 bases clipped from V and 2 bases from J, the junction kept 2 bases outside the gene matches. Here the CDR3 DNA reads TGTGCCAGCATCCTAGCGGGGCAAGAGACCCAGTACTTC. This gives the protein CASILAGQETQYF.

The V call is TRBV12-5, the J call TRBJ2-1; 10 nucleotides match TRBD2. This CDR3 spans 14 amino acids. V gave up 5 bases and J gave up 9 bases; unmatched junction bases: 7. Germline V gene sequence: CDR1 LGHNT, CDR2 FRNRAP. The CDR3 DNA sequence: TGTGCTAGTGGTCATAGCGGGGGGCTACCTGAGCAGTTCTTC. Translation gives CASGHSGGLPEQFF.

This clone was seen only a few times. The chain carries TRBV4-3 and TRBJ2-2; 9 positions agree with TRBD2. J lost 4 bases, V lost 4 bases, and 16 bases had no gene match. Germline lookup yields CDR1 LGHNA and CDR2 YSLEER. CDR3 length: 19 amino acids. CDR3 coding DNA: TGCGCCAGCAGCCCGAATGGAGTTGCGGGAGGGTCGGGCACCGGGGAGCTGTTTTTT. Translating it yields CASSPNGVAGGSGTGELFF.

This chain connects TRBV5-4 to TRBJ1-2; 8 nucleotides agree with TRBD1. The CDR3 spans 14 residues. CDR1 SGHNT and CDR2 YYREEE come from the germline V gene (reference sequence). The J segment lost 5 bases and the V segment lost 0 bases, leaving 3 bases of the junction unmatched. CDR3 nucleotides: TGTGCCAGCAGCTTGGGACAGGGGAGGTATGGCTACACCTTC. It codes for CASSLGQGRYGYTF.

The chain couples TRBV5-1 to TRBJ2-7; D possibly corresponds to TRBD2 (6 bases). V dropped 5 bases and J dropped 0 bases, with 12 bases sitting between them. Germline-derived CDR1 and CDR2 are SGHRS and YFSETQ. This CDR3 region has 14 residues. CDR3 sequence: CASRRKEGSYEQYF. CDR3 DNA: TGCGCCAGCAGACGAAAGGAGGGCTCCTACGAGCAGTACTTC.

The chain recombines TRBV7-2 with TRBJ1-1; D is ambiguous. CDR3 size: 12 residues. Trimming cost V 2 bases and J 8 bases, with 9 bases left between them. CDR1 and CDR2 (germline): SGHTA, FQGNSA. CDR3 coding DNA: TGTGCCAGCAGCTTACGAGGTGCGGAAGCTTTCTTT. Encoded protein: CASSLRGAEAFF. Based on the CDR3 plus reference TRBV7-2 and TRBJ1-1, the full variable domain is GAGVSQSPSNKVTEKGKDVELRCDPISGHTALYWYRQSLGQGLEFLIYFQGNSAPDKSGLPSDRFSAERTGGSVSTLTIQRTQQEDSAVYLCASSLRGAEAFFGQGTRLTVV.

V is TRBV10-1 and J is TRBJ2-7, with 10 bases aligning to TRBD1. The CDR3 has 16 residues. CDR1 WNHNN and CDR2 SYGVQD come from the germline V gene (reference sequence). The V and J ends lost 5 bases and 1 base, in that order; junction bases with no gene match: 8. The CDR3 protein is CASSWDRGSSSYEQYF. DNA of the CDR3: TGCGCCAGCAGTTGGGACAGGGGATCGTCGTCCTACGAGCAGTACTTC.

The chain couples TRBV30 to TRBJ1-1; the D gene is possibly TRBD1 (5 bases). CDR1 and CDR2 from the germline V gene are GTSNPN and SVGIG (reference sequence). The CDR3 has 14 amino acids. Trimming removed 3 bases at V and 1 base at J, with 12 bases between. The DNA of the CDR3 is TGTGCCTGGAGGGTTCAAGGGGCGAACACTGAAGCTTTCTTT. It codes for CAWRVQGANTEAFF. Full variable domain (missing parts from reference TRBV30 and TRBJ1-1): SQTIHQWPATLVQPVGSPLSLECTVEGTSNPNLYWYRQAAGRGLQLLFYSVGIGQISSEVPQNLSASRPQDRQFILSSKKLLLSDSGFYLCAWRVQGANTEAFFGQGTRLTVV.

The CDR3 spells CASRGTSGGPGEQYF. DNA of the CDR3: TGTGCCAGCCGGGGGACTAGCGGGGGGCCGGGAGAGCAGTACTTC. The V call is TRBV2, the J call TRBJ2-7; 15 bases fit TRBD2. The ends lost 8 bases at V and 7 bases at J; junction bases unmatched: 9. CDR3 length: 15 residues. In germline, CDR1 is SNHLY, CDR2 FYNNEI. The whole variable domain, filled in from reference TRBV2 and TRBJ2-7, reads EPEVTQTPSHQVTQMGQEVILRCVPISNHLYFYWYRQILGQKVEFLVSFYNNEISEKSEIFDDQFSVERPDGSNFTLKIRSTKLEDSAMYFCASRGTSGGPGEQYFGPGTRLTVT.

V gene TRBV19 combines with J gene TRBJ1-1; 9 nucleotides agree with TRBD1. CDR1 and CDR2 from the germline V gene are LNHDA and SQIVND (reference sequence). After removal of 7 bases from V and 3 bases from J, the junction contained 3 bases not matched to a gene. This CDR3 contains 13 residues. The CDR3 DNA reads TGTGCCAGTATGGGACAGGGCGACACTGAAGCTTTCTTT. Translating gives CASMGQGDTEAFF. The variable domain in full, completed from reference TRBV19 and TRBJ1-1, reads DGGITQSPKYLFRKEGQNVTLSCEQNLNHDAMYWYRQDPGQGLRLIYYSQIVNDFQKGDIAEGYSVSREKKESFPLTVTSAQKNPTAFYLCASMGQGDTEAFFGQGTRLTVV.

CDR3 region: CASSLNTAGEGYTF. The CDR3, as DNA: TGTGCCAGCAGCTTAAATACAGCAGGGGAGGGCTACACCTTC. The genes are TRBV7-6 and TRBJ1-2, with D possibly TRBD1 on 6 matching bases. Germline CDR1 and CDR2: SGHVS and FNYEAQ. Between the trimmed V and J ends, which lost 2 bases and 8 bases, there was a span of 15 bases. CDR3 length: 14 amino acids.

This clone was recorded once. The V and J genes are TRBV5-1 and TRBJ2-3; maybe TRBD2 (5 bases). This CDR3 contains 14 residues. Germline assignment: CDR1 SGHRS and CDR2 YFSETQ. V gave up 0 bases and J gave up 4 bases, with 9 bases separating them. CDR3 nucleotides: TGCGCCAGCAGCTTGGGTACTAGTTCAGATACGCAGTATTTT. It specifies CASSLGTSSDTQYF.

The chain couples TRBV6-2 or TRBV6-3 to TRBJ2-2, with D possibly being TRBD2 (5 bases). Trimming stripped 0 bases from V and 4 bases from J, with 15 bases between. The CDR3 extends over 17 amino acids. Per the germline V gene, CDR1 is MNHEY and CDR2 is SVGEGT. The CDR3 loop reads CASSYSNGGRGTGELFF. For the CDR3, the DNA is TGTGCCAGCAGTTACTCGAACGGAGGTCGGGGCACCGGGGAGCTGTTTTTT.

The V and J genes are TRBV24-1 and TRBJ2-1, with TRBD1 as a possible D gene (6 bases). The germline CDR1 and CDR2 sequences are KGHDR and SFDVKD. V shed 6 bases and J shed 5 bases, with 10 bases lying between them. This CDR3 has 13 residues. The CDR3 bases are TGTGCCACCAGTCGGCCAGGGGACAATGAGCAGTTCTTC. Protein product: CATSRPGDNEQFF.

DNA of the CDR3: TGTGCCAGCAGCGCGGACGGGAGAGGAGGCTACACCTTC. Translating it yields CASSADGRGGYTF. The rearrangement links TRBV5-4 to TRBJ1-2; no clear D. Germline CDR1 and CDR2: SGHNT and YYREEE (reference sequence). The CDR3 covers 13 residues. The V end lost 4 bases, the J end lost 8 bases, and 15 bases lay between the germline ends.

The chain couples TRBV2 to TRBJ2-7, with a weak D call TRBD2 (5 bases). This CDR3 contains 14 residues. Germline V lookup: CDR1 SNHLY, CDR2 FYNNEI. Trimming removed 5 bases from V and 7 bases from J, with 18 bases in between. The CDR3 reads CASSPREGAEEQYF. CDR3 DNA sequence: TGTGCCAGCAGTCCCCGTGAGGGCGCGGAGGAGCAGTACTTC.

This clone was counted a few times. This sequence joins TRBV5-4 and TRBJ2-3, with 7 bases matching TRBD2. Trimming removed 4 bases from V and 0 bases from J; junction bases left unmatched: 11. CDR3 size: 17 residues. From germline, CDR1 is SGHNT and CDR2 YYREEE (reference sequence). The CDR3 DNA follows: TGTGCCAGCAGCCCGGAGTCGGGACTACTGAGCACAGATACGCAGTATTTT. Translation: CASSPESGLLSTDTQYF.

V usage is TRBV5-1 and J usage is TRBJ2-7, with D perhaps matching TRBD1 (8 bases). This CDR3 comprises 14 residues. In germline, CDR1 is SGHRS, CDR2 YFSETQ. Trimming removed 3 bases at V and 3 bases at J, with 13 bases between. The CDR3 bases are TGCGCCAGCAGCTGGACAGGGAGGGGCTACGAGCAGTACTTC. Translated, it gives CASSWTGRGYEQYF.

The V call is TRBV11-2, the J call TRBJ1-2; TRBD1 agrees at 9 bases. The V gene's germline CDR1 is SGHAT and CDR2 FQNNGV. J lost 4 bases, V lost 4 bases, and 10 bases had no gene match. CDR3 length: 16 amino acids. The CDR3 here is CASSSHSTDRGYGYTF. CDR3 nucleotides: TGTGCCAGCAGCTCCCACTCAACGGACAGGGGCTATGGCTACACCTTC.